This T cell receptor (beta chain) was obtained from a study of blood T cell repertoires in COVID-19. Study-wide context: Sites in the United States, Italy and Spain provided acute and convalescent COVID-19 samples.

Between the trimmed V and J ends, which lost 6 bases and 2 bases, there was a span of 11 bases. This CDR3 has 14 residues. The germline gives CDR1 MNHEY, CDR2 SVGAGI. The table came from immunoSEQ multiplex PCR; TCRdb's copy has only in-frame clones and leaves some out. This table holds over 350,000 clones, about 89% found once. The sample comprised peripheral blood. The chain is built from TRBV6-5 and TRBJ1-5, with TRBD1 as a possible D gene (6 bases). The sequence was obtained from a woman aged 25 to 39 with acute or convalescent COVID-19. CDR3 loop: CASRRDTGNQPQHF. The DNA for the CDR3 is TGTGCCAGCAGGAGGGACACGGGCAATCAGCCCCAGCATTTT.